This T cell receptor (beta chain) was sequenced during a study of blood T cell repertoires in COVID-19. Study details: Material from acute and convalescent COVID-19 was sourced from the United States, Italy and Spain.

In the authors' methods: Reference gene primer amplification yielded estimated nucleated cell counts. Profiling relied on immunoSEQ multiplex PCR, and the TCRdb table lists in-frame clones only, not all of them. V, J and clone size are taken as reported in that table, and D and trimming were inferred from the DNA itself. The sample lists approximately 200,000 clones, approximately 89% occurring once. Recruitment covered roughly 22 US areas and drew participants whose ages spanned about 18 to 89 years. The CDR3 consists of 15 residues. The germline V gene encodes CDR1 KGHSH and CDR2 LQKENI. Germline trimming cut 2 bases from V and 7 bases from J; bases unmatched to any gene: 6.

The specimen was PBMCs or T cells enriched from blood (not recorded which). This clonotype was obtained from a woman in her forties with acute COVID-19. The J gene is TRBJ2-1, the V gene TRBV18, with TRBD1 matching over 9 bases. The CDR3 nucleotides read TGTGCCAGCTCACCAACAGGGGGCTTTCGGAATGAGCAGTTCTTC. Protein sequence: CASSPTGGFRNEQFF. Complete variable domain (other parts from reference TRBV18 and TRBJ2-1): NAGVMQNPRHLVRRRGQEARLRCSPMKGHSHVYWYRQLPEEGLKFMVYLQKENIIDESGMPKERFSAEFPKEGPSILRIQQVVRGDSAAYFCASSPTGGFRNEQFFGPGTRLTVL.